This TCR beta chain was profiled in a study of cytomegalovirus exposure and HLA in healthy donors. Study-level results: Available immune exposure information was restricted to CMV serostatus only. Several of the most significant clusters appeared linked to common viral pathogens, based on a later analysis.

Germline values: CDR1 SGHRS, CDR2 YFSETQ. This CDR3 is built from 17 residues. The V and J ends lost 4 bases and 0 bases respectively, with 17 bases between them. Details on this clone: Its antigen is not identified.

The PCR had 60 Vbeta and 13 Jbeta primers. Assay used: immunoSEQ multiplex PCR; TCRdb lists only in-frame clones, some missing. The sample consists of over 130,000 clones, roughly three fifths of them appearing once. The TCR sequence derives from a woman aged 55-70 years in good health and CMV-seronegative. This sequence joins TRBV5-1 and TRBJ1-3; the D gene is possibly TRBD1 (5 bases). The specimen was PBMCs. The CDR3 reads CASSPMGGTLSGNTIYF. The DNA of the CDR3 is TGCGCCAGCAGCCCGATGGGAGGGACCCTCTCTGGAAACACCATATATTTT.